The 8 T cell receptor beta chains below were found in one sample sequenced in a study of patients and donors after allogeneic stem cell transplantation. MiXCR, run by TCRdb on the RT-PCR reads, gives a single entry per CDR3 protein. Counted here are a few hundred thousand distinct CDR3 sequences, about 37% occurring once; the ten biggest clones make up around 10%. Material for sequencing was blood, either unsorted or a sorted T cell fraction (not recorded which). Receptor source: a human donor who was either an allogeneic HSCT recipient or a stem cell or donor lymphocyte infusion donor (not recorded which). It is not recorded whose cells these are; they may come from a transplant donor.

This chain joins TRBV25-1 and TRBJ1-1; possibly TRBD1 for D (5 bases). CDR3 length: 14 residues. The germline CDR1 and CDR2 sequences are MGHDK and SYGVNS. V lost 6 bases to trimming and J lost 3 bases, with 14 bases between them. Here the CDR3 DNA reads TGTGCCAGCAGCGGTTTGGGGCGCGACACTGAAGCTTTCTTT. Translation: CASSGLGRDTEAFF.

The table lists this clonotype with a few counts. The V and J genes are TRBV10-3 and TRBJ1-6, with 8 positions matching TRBD1. The CDR3 runs 13 residues. The V gene's germline CDR1 is ENHRY and CDR2 SYGVKD. The junction had 4 bases not matched to a gene; V was cut back by 9 bases and J by 6 bases. The CDR3 DNA is TGTGCCATGGGACAGGAGCCTAATTCACCCCTCCACTTT. Its translation: CAMGQEPNSPLHF.

The rearrangement uses TRBV5-1 and TRBJ1-2, with TRBD1 matching over 7 bases. This CDR3 spans 13 amino acids. The trim removed 0 bases at V and 10 bases at J, leaving 6 bases unmatched. Germline CDR1 SGHRS, CDR2 YFSETQ. The CDR3 sequence is CASSLAAGGDYTF. For the CDR3, the DNA is TGCGCCAGCAGCTTGGCCGCAGGGGGTGACTACACCTTC.

This clonotype showed up just a few times. The rearrangement uses TRBV20-1 and TRBJ1-2; D not certain. The CDR3 contains 13 residues. The V gene's germline CDR1 is DFQATT and CDR2 SNEGSKA (reference sequence). V shed 3 bases and J shed 0 bases, with 8 bases lying between them. The CDR3 loop reads CSASHTTNYGYTF. CDR3 sequence (DNA): TGCAGTGCTAGTCACACTACTAACTATGGCTACACCTTC.

This clonotype showed up just a few times. The CDR3 DNA reads TGTGCCAGCAGTTCACGTACCTGGGACACTGAAGCTTTCTTT. Translation gives CASSSRTWDTEAFF. This chain links TRBV12-3 or TRBV12-4 with TRBJ1-1, with no clear D. V was clipped by 4 bases and J by 3 bases, with 12 bases between them. The CDR3 runs 14 residues.

This clonotype was counted only a few times. The V gene is TRBV3-1, the J gene TRBJ1-6; no reliable D call. This CDR3 is built from 14 residues. The germline V gene encodes CDR1 LGHDT and CDR2 YNNKEL (reference sequence). Trimming took 1 base from V and 6 from J, leaving 7 bases between them. The CDR3 DNA follows: TGTGCCAGCAGCCAAGTGGGCTTTAATTCACCCCTCCACTTT. Translated: CASSQVGFNSPLHF.

This clonotype was counted a few times. The rearrangement joins TRBV29-1 to TRBJ1-1; D unresolved. V lost 3 bases, J lost 0 bases, and 11 bases lay in between. CDR1 is SQVTM and CDR2 is ANQGSEA in the germline V gene. The CDR3 consists of 14 residues. The CDR3 region has the DNA TGCAGCGTTGACCCGACGGGGATGAACACTGAAGCTTTCTTT. Translation gives CSVDPTGMNTEAFF.

The rearrangement links TRBV30 to TRBJ1-1; D perhaps matches TRBD1 (5 bases). V was clipped by 0 bases and J by 8 bases, with 7 bases between them. The germline V gene encodes CDR1 GTSNPN and CDR2 SVGIG (reference sequence). The CDR3 consists of 11 residues. CDR3 in amino acids: CAWSVYREAFF. The CDR3 DNA sequence: TGTGCCTGGAGTGTATACAGGGAAGCTTTCTTT.